This T cell receptor (beta chain) appears in the sequencing data of a study of blood T cell repertoires in COVID-19 (dated by TCRdb to the early 2020s). About the investigation overall: Collaborator samples came from the United States, Italy and Spain and covered acute and convalescent phases of COVID-19. Nearly every sample came with metadata listing a de-identified subject ID, COVID-19 status, age in years and sex. The dataset comprised deeply sampled blood TCRbeta repertoires from subjects exposed to, actively infected with, or recovered from COVID-19. The samples were drawn from the first 160 participants of the ongoing ImmuneRACE study and from 1,200 or so subjects provided by 6 global collaborators. Where HLA class I and class II types were available, the types were taken from metadata supplied by the sample provider, not from assay-based typing. The prospective study material was composed of cDNA or gDNA derived from T cells, B-cell-depleted T cells, or PBMCs. A freely available public database, intended as a resource for researchers studying the immune response to SARS-CoV-2, is where the repertoires were released.

Paper-wide results and their limitations: How much clinical and demographic metadata was included differed by source and by participant, and the metadata was provided uncurated.

Samples from volunteer blood donors who had recovered from COVID-19 were contributed by a second Seattle source. The collaborating institutions used their own protocols to collect whole blood in K2EDTA tubes. For TCRbeta analysis, collaborators shipped samples as frozen whole blood, isolated PBMCs, or DNA extracted from either of those sample types. The cysteine opens and the phenylalanine closes a CDR3 of 15 amino acids. The retained sequence is limited to the CDR3, 45 bases, with the frame set at the first base. From a lookup of the germline V gene, CDR1 and CDR2 are SGHRS and YFSETQ. V trim: 5 bases; J trim: 3 bases; unmatched bases: 8. In regard to this clone: Its antigen remains undetermined. Within one base of it there is no much larger clone, and no base qualities were kept.

The immunoSEQ Assay, a bias-controlled multiplex PCR, was used to amplify TCRbeta CDR3 regions from genomic DNA. The original methods were these. Within the assay, amplification of reference gene primers was used to estimate how many nucleated cells each sample contained. Sequence reads were collapsed and filtered to measure the absolute abundance of every unique TCRbeta CDR3 rearrangement. For each sample, productive Simpson clonality was calculated by taking the square root of Simpson's diversity index across productive rearrangements. The source is immuneACCESS, and TCRdb retained only in-frame sequences with V and J called. Part of the clones is not carried over; for the studies checked, unresolved V genes explain less than half of this, and the remainder is unexplained. The DNA gave D and trimming, while V, J and clone size come from that table. For this sample there are roughly 230,000 clones; 80% to 90% appear just once. 4% to 5% of the sample is held by the ten biggest clonotypes.

The TCR originated in a woman in her thirties or forties who had recovered from COVID-19. The sample consisted of peripheral blood. The chain employs TRBV5-1 and TRBJ2-5; 9 bases in the middle match TRBD1. The CDR3 corresponds to CASSYIGQGKETQYF. The nucleotide sequence is given as TGCGCCAGCAGTTATATCGGACAGGGGAAAGAGACCCAGTACTTC.